The source of this T cell receptor beta chain is a study of cytomegalovirus exposure and HLA in healthy donors (dated by TCRdb to about 2017). Turning to the overall study: An earlier analysis of fewer than 750 of the donors reported about 260 Gb of sequence data and 117 million unique TCR beta sequences obtained from about 179 million T cells. An early release covering around 630 HLA-typed donors comprised approximately 300 gigabases of sequencing data and approximately 80 million unique TCR sequences. Among the approximately 400 genotyped donors, around 81% belonged to the genetic ancestry cluster associated with self-reported Caucasian donors. The study was designed to test whether signatures of past pathogen exposure could be identified by cataloging public T cell receptors. The T cell repertoires of 670 or so subjects were profiled by immunosequencing and related to cytomegalovirus serostatus. Besides the first cohort of 666 subjects, a separate validation cohort made up of 120 different subjects was used. The study combined high-throughput TCR immunosequencing, statistical association of individual TCRs with disease status, and machine learning to predict cytomegalovirus infection status. To study patterns of TCR occurrence, a later analysis re-analyzed previously published TCR beta repertoires from 600 to 750 donors and added high-resolution HLA genotyping. In the later analysis, no new phenotypic data were used to find candidate immune exposures; instead, reliance was placed on TCR beta sequences and their occurrence across donors. An earlier analysis of 587 of the donors used high-throughput TCR beta sequencing to judge whether each TCR beta V gene segment behaved as functional or pseudogenic. Donor age, sex, ethnicity and CMV serostatus were collected together with the repertoire data. A later genetic analysis took genome-wide SNP genotypes for about 55% of the 666 donors and used that subset as a discovery cohort. Every repertoire in the discovery cohort had been generated on one and the same sequencing platform. HLA typing covered class I and class II loci at four-digit resolution. The number of typed donors differed by locus: about 620-640 for A, B, C, DRB1 and DQB1; 500 to 550 for DQA1; 606 for DPA1; and approximately 450 for DPB1. Roughly 5 DR-DQ haplotypes were handled as single units for association and clustering because linkage in the cohort was strong. On average, roughly 200,000 unique TCR beta nucleotide sequences were sequenced per donor among 350 to 400 genotyped donors of the cohort, with roughly 18% of those sequences being non-productive.

What the authors observed across the whole study: The presence/absence analyses assumed that sequencing depth was roughly uniform across donors, and that assumption may not be true. A further reported finding was that TCR beta sequences accurately predicted the HLA-A and HLA-B alleles for most subjects in the first cohort. In a later genetic analysis, fewer N-insertions in productive TCRs were reported among donors in an Asian-associated ancestry cluster than the approximately 710-donor mean. Broadly in line with IMGT annotations, most TCR beta V segments showed up in productive rearrangements about 87% or about 30% of the time in an earlier analysis of 450 to 750 of the donors. Assigning TCR associations to individual alleles was difficult when HLA alleles, especially DR and DQ, strongly co-occurred. Cytomegalovirus status was reported to be diagnosed by the classifier with high specificity and sensitivity in both the original and validation cohorts. A cluster of highly shared sequence variants was judged likely to be a technical artifact of the sequencing pipeline. CMV serostatus was the only immune exposure information available for the cohort. The study listed 150 to 200 TCR beta chains as associated with cytomegalovirus. The authors suggested that the approach could potentially be extended to other disease states and immunological phenotypes. Because HLA typing was missing for some donors at each locus, association tests included only the typed subset. Linkage disequilibrium might explain the correlated functional status among segregating V segments, but an unknown experimental factor could not be ruled out. About 15 rarely observed V segments, including chromosome 9 orphons, were excluded from the earlier analysis of several hundred of the donors because counts were too low. A few of the identified cytomegalovirus-associated TCR beta chains were confirmed in vitro to be specific for cytomegalovirus antigens. According to a later analysis, parvovirus B19, influenza, CMV and Epstein-Barr virus appeared linked to several top co-occurrence clusters. Compared with equally common non-associated chains, HLA-associated TCR beta chains in a later analysis were more clonally expanded and had lower generation probabilities. Most TCR sequences were observed very rarely across donors, whereas some public TCRs were present in many individuals. V-gene and J-gene trimming of TCR beta chains was associated with a missense DCLRE1C variant in a later genetic analysis, and the association was replicated in an independent cohort. According to a later analysis, most CMV-associated TCR beta chains appeared to be HLA-restricted, and the HLA associations seemed to be driven largely by CMV exposure. A later analysis found that TCR association rates varied across HLA loci, with DRB1 alleles showing the most associated TCRs and HLA-C alleles the fewest. Only TCR beta chains were sequenced in this cohort, and the absence of alpha or paired-chain data limited detectable features. At a false discovery rate of 0.05, a later analysis linked 15,000 to 20,000 TCR beta sequences to specific HLA alleles. Because the 87-base-pair reads could not distinguish some IMGT-functional V segments, including TRBV6-2 and TRBV6-3, those segments were excluded.

The CDR3 covers 12 residues, taking in both the cysteine and the phenylalanine. Kept here is only the CDR3 DNA, which spans 36 bases and is read in frame from base 1. CDR1 SSHAT and CDR2 FNYEAQ are derived from the germline V gene (reference sequence). The cohort consisted of 670 or so healthy bone marrow donors. At the time of sampling, all cohort members were nominally healthy, though unrecorded immune exposures were likely present. The donor tested CMV seropositive, placing the donor among the 310 or so seropositive members of the cohort. Each donor provided a peripheral blood sample, and peripheral blood mononuclear cells were used for TCR beta sequencing. Genomic DNA was extracted from the blood cell samples with the Qiagen DNeasy Blood Extraction Kit. On this clone: Which antigen it targets is not known. One junction end does not reproduce the germline sequence, and a read error may be involved.

The receptor library was made with the immunoSEQ multiplex PCR assay. The multiplex PCR relied on a mix of 60 forward primers for TCR Vbeta segments and 13 reverse primers for TCR Jbeta segments. The CDR3 region of rearranged TCR beta genes was amplified from genomic DNA by a multiplex PCR assay. Amplified TCR beta libraries were sequenced as 87-base-pair reads on the Illumina HiSeq System. In the paper's pipeline: Across the roughly 700 repertoires, a later analysis counted 80 million or so unique TCR beta chains, about 10 million of which were shared by at least two donors. To remove PCR and sequencing errors, raw reads were error-corrected and collapsed into unique sequences using a nearest-neighbor algorithm that merged closely related sequences. To assign V, D and J gene segments, CDR3 sequences were aligned to IMGT reference sequences. For a sequence to be retained, at least a six-nucleotide match to both a V gene segment and a J gene segment was required. Rearrangements were classified as productive when the CDR3 lacked stop codons and remained in frame with V and J, and all other rearrangements were classified as non-productive. CDR3 was defined according to IMGT convention as the region running from the second conserved V-encoded cysteine to the conserved J-encoded phenylalanine. Sequences without an unambiguous match to a single V gene segment were excluded from the earlier analysis of about 640 of the donors. An earlier analysis of a few hundred of the donors called V segments functional above 56.7% productive rearrangements and segregating when the between-donor standard deviation exceeded 5%. A statistical classification framework was developed to diagnose cytomegalovirus status using the catalog of TCR beta chain sequences. A later analysis assigned V and J genes by comparing TCR nucleotide sequences with IMGT/GENE-DB human TR gene sequences. Using the TCRdist pipeline, a later analysis assigned CDR3 sequences along with most-parsimonious VDJ recombination scenarios. In a later analysis, each TCR beta chain was defined by its CDR3 amino acid sequence together with its V-gene family, and reads lacking a unique V-gene family were excluded. To address suspected cross-contamination and a sequencing artifact, a later analysis removed a few hundred highly shared, low-generation-probability nucleotide sequences. For each public chain, a later analysis derived a clonal expansion index from normalized ranks of inferred template counts within each repertoire. A later analysis computed generation probabilities with a VDJ recombination model fitted to out-of-frame rearrangements, and checked the results against IGoR. A later analysis scored TCR-TCR, TCR-HLA and TCR-CMV co-occurrence with hypergeometric tests, applying a repertoire-size bias correction to TCR pairs. In a later analysis, false discovery rates were estimated by permuting HLA or CMV assignments 20 times. In a later analysis, co-occurring TCRs were grouped using DBSCAN, and TCRdist sequence similarity was added for clustering within HLA-allele-positive subsets. Repertoires with fewer than 30,000 or more than 120,000 public chains were left out of co-occurrence clustering, as were about 5 repertoires with anomalous nucleotide sharing. TCRdb holds this immuneACCESS table with in-frame rearrangements only. Some clones are missing; in checked studies, unresolved V genes explain under half, and the rest has no known cause. From that table come the V and J calls and clone size; the DNA was used to work out D and trimming. The sample yields around 150,000 clones; 68% were counted once. More than 9% of the sample comes from the top ten.

The sequenced sample consisted of PBMCs. This receptor was obtained from a man in his thirties or forties in good health and CMV-seropositive. The chain is assembled from TRBV7-7 and TRBJ2-1, with 7 middle bases fitting TRBD1. The CDR3 protein is CASSPQGSEQFF. The DNA sequence is given as TGTGCTAGCAGCCCACAGGGGAGTGAGCAGTTCTTC.